This TCR beta chain was sequenced in a study of CD4 T cells in relation to SARS-CoV-2 and coronaviruses. Germline CDR1 and CDR2: SGHTA and FQGNSA. With V trimmed by 6 bases and J by 0 bases, 5 bases remained unmatched. The CDR3 runs to 16 residues. Sequencing used immunoSEQ multiplex PCR; TCRdb keeps in-frame clones, though not all of them. The sample records some 35,000 clones, more than 75% being singletons. This clonotype originated in an adult with COVID-19. Sequencing was done on a sample of memory CD4+ T cells from PBMCs. V is TRBV7-2 and J is TRBJ2-3, with 11 bases identical to TRBD2. CDR3 nucleotides: TGTGCCAGCAGGCTAGCGGGGGGCGCTAGCACAGATACGCAGTATTTT. It encodes CASRLAGGASTDTQYF. The full variable domain, completed using reference TRBV7-2 and TRBJ2-3, is GAGVSQSPSNKVTEKGKDVELRCDPISGHTALYWYRQSLGQGLEFLIYFQGNSAPDKSGLPSDRFSAERTGGSVSTLTIQRTQQEDSAVYLCASRLAGGASTDTQYFGPGTRLTVL.